The 12 T cell receptor beta chains given below trace back to one sample, sequenced in a study of human T cells and chemical hapten exposure. TCRdb recomputed calls from the RACE reads with MiXCR, one row per CDR3 protein. The top ten clones hold about 8% of a sample with just under 350,000 distinct CDR3 sequences, around 7% of them seen once. Described time point: patch test 1, 2 weeks after DPC sensitization. Treatment defined: therapeutic diphenylcyclopropenone sensitization with weekly scalp DPC. The input for sequencing was whole blood, taken in connection with sensitization to the hapten diphenylcyclopropenone (DPC). These TCRs come from a woman younger than 30 with alopecia areata. Some clones in this sample may be carry-over from other donors' samples.

This clonotype was detected ten times or more. This chain connects TRBV7-9 to TRBJ2-7; D remains ambiguous. Trimming removed 0 bases from V and 4 bases from J, with 13 bases in between. The CDR3 is 15 residues long. The germline V gene has CDR1 SEHNR and CDR2 FQNEAQ (reference sequence). CDR3 amino acids: CASSLAGSFLYEQYF. In DNA, the CDR3 is TGTGCCAGCAGCTTAGCGGGCTCCTTCCTTTACGAGCAGTACTTC. The full variable domain, with the rest looked up from reference TRBV7-9 and TRBJ2-7, is DTGVSQNPRHKITKRGQNVTFRCDPISEHNRLYWYRQTLGQGPEFLTYFQNEAQLEKSRLLSDRFSAERPKGSFSTLEIQRTEQGDSAMYLCASSLAGSFLYEQYFGPGTRLTVT.

This clonotype occurred many times. CDR3 sequence reads: CASSLAMVSYNSPLHF. The CDR3, as DNA: TGCGCCAGCAGCTTGGCCATGGTGTCCTATAATTCACCCCTCCACTTT. J is TRBJ1-6 and V is TRBV5-1; no definite D call. V was clipped by 0 bases and J by 1 base, with 8 bases between them. Looked up from germline, CDR1 is SGHRS and CDR2 is YFSETQ. CDR3 length: 16 residues.

The V and J genes are TRBV29-1 and TRBJ1-2, with D maybe TRBD1 (5 bases). Germline V CDR1 and CDR2: SQVTM, ANQGSEA. This CDR3 has 15 amino acids. Trimming left V 3 bases short and J 0 bases short, with 14 bases between. CDR3 residues: CSVEGEAGANYGYTF. CDR3 coding DNA: TGCAGCGTTGAGGGGGAAGCTGGAGCTAACTATGGCTACACCTTC.

The V and J genes are TRBV5-1 and TRBJ1-1; 8 nucleotides match TRBD1. V shed 3 bases and J 5 bases; nucleotides not matched to a gene: 9. CDR3 size: 15 residues. Germline CDR1 is SGHRS and CDR2 is YFSETQ. As DNA, the CDR3 is TGCGCCAGCAGCTATGGTGGTCGGACAGGGACTGAAGCTTTCTTT. It encodes CASSYGGRTGTEAFF.

This chain joins TRBV5-1 and TRBJ2-7; D may be TRBD2 (5 bases). V was shortened by 3 bases and J by 0 bases, with 22 bases between the two germline ends. Germline CDR1 and CDR2: SGHRS and YFSETQ. The CDR3 is 18 residues long. DNA of the CDR3: TGCGCCAGCAGCTCGACTTTTGGAGGCACACTCGACTCCTACGAGCAGTACTTC. Protein product: CASSSTFGGTLDSYEQYF.

This clonotype has just a few counts. The chain couples TRBV3-1 to TRBJ1-1; D gene ambiguous. Per the germline V gene, CDR1 is LGHDT and CDR2 is YNNKEL (reference sequence). V lost 0 bases to trimming and J lost 0 bases, with 11 bases between them. The length of the CDR3 is 16 residues. CDR3 sequence: CASSQDRGFLNTEAFF. The CDR3 nucleotides are TGTGCCAGCAGCCAAGATCGGGGATTTTTGAACACTGAAGCTTTCTTT.

This clonotype has at least ten counts. The V and J genes are TRBV27 and TRBJ2-1; 7 bases fit TRBD2. Germline V CDR1 and CDR2: MNHEY, SMNVEV (reference sequence). V shed 4 bases and J 6 bases; nucleotides not matched to a gene: 0. This CDR3 is built from 12 residues. This CDR3 reads CASSSSGNEQFF. DNA of the CDR3: TGTGCCAGCAGTTCTAGCGGCAATGAGCAGTTCTTC.

This clonotype was seen at least ten times. The chain employs TRBV9 and TRBJ1-1; unclear D gene. Trimming cost V 0 bases and J 3 bases, with 6 bases left between them. Germline V gene sequence: CDR1 SGDLS, CDR2 YYNGEE. The CDR3 length is 13 residues. CDR3 region: CASSVGEYTEAFF. The CDR3 nucleotides read TGTGCCAGCAGCGTAGGGGAGTACACTGAAGCTTTCTTT.

This clonotype showed up many times. This rearrangement joins TRBV20-1 to TRBJ1-5, with 8 bases lining up with TRBD1. Germline V gives CDR1 DFQATT, CDR2 SNEGSKA (reference sequence). After removal of 1 base from V and 3 bases from J, the junction contained 8 bases not matched to a gene. The CDR3 is 16 residues long. The CDR3 DNA follows: TGCAGTGCTAGAGCGGTGGCAGGGGGCCCCAATCAGCCCCAGCATTTT. Translating it yields CSARAVAGGPNQPQHF.

Only a few counts were recorded for this clonotype. The chain uses TRBV5-1 and TRBJ2-7; no reliable D call. Trimming took 0 bases from V and 2 from J, leaving 15 bases between them. The CDR3 totals 16 residues. CDR1 SGHRS and CDR2 YFSETQ come from the germline V gene. The CDR3 reads CASSLGLSADTYEQYF. For the CDR3, the DNA is TGCGCCAGCAGCTTGGGCTTGTCGGCAGATACCTACGAGCAGTACTTC.

This clonotype was observed a handful of times. V gene TRBV6-5 combines with J gene TRBJ1-5; the D is unclear. Germline CDR1 MNHEY, CDR2 SVGAGI. This CDR3 is 16 amino acids long. V lost 7 bases to trimming and J lost 2 bases, with 18 bases between them. DNA for the CDR3: TGTGCCAGCACCTACGGGGAGGACGTAGGCAATCAGCCCCAGCATTTT. It codes for CASTYGEDVGNQPQHF.

The CDR3 DNA follows: TGCAGTGCTGGACCTGAGGATGAGCAGTTCTTC. The encoded protein is CSAGPEDEQFF. The V gene is TRBV20-1, the J gene TRBJ2-1; D not resolved. Germline V CDR1 and CDR2: DFQATT, SNEGSKA (reference sequence). This CDR3 is built from 11 residues. Trimming pared 5 bases from V and 8 bases from J, leaving 10 bases between.